Presented here are 30 T cell receptor beta chains from one specimen sequenced in a study of T cell responses to AZD1222 COVID-19 vaccine. TCRdb's table, derived via immunoSEQ multiplex PCR, lists solely in-frame clones and lacks some. The sample contains around 160,000 clones, under 95% of which appear only once. Source: peripheral blood, taken on day 0 of AZD1222 vaccination. All receptors come from an adult in good health.

To note about this clone: The sample holds other DNA sequences that translate to the same CDR3. V is TRBV4-1 and J is TRBJ2-1; no clear D. CDR1 and CDR2 from the germline V gene are MGHRA and YSYEKL. This CDR3 spans 14 amino acids. V shed 1 base and J shed 0 bases, with 4 bases lying between them. CDR3 sequence (DNA): TGCGCCAGCAGCCAAGGCAGCTCCTACAATGAGCAGTTCTTC. Amino acids: CASSQGSSYNEQFF.

This chain links TRBV4-3 with TRBJ2-7, with D perhaps matching TRBD1 or TRBD2 (6 bases each). The CDR3 consists of 16 residues. Trimming stripped 2 bases from V and 6 bases from J, with 20 bases between. Germline values: CDR1 LGHNA, CDR2 YSLEER. The CDR3 sequence is CASSQKGTGVQGEQYF. CDR3 DNA sequence: TGCGCCAGCAGCCAAAAAGGGACGGGGGTACAGGGCGAGCAGTACTTC.

The J gene is TRBJ1-1, the V gene TRBV7-9; D gene unclear. The V gene's germline CDR1 is SEHNR and CDR2 FQNEAQ (reference sequence). The CDR3 consists of 12 residues. Trimming took off 0 bases at V and 11 bases at J, with 10 bases between the two ends. The CDR3: CASSLALQRAFF. The CDR3 coding sequence is TGTGCCAGCAGCTTAGCTCTCCAGCGGGCTTTCTTT.

Comments on this clone: This sample also contains other DNA sequences that code for the same CDR3. The chain couples TRBV7-2 to TRBJ1-1; D gene ambiguous. The ends were cut back, 4 bases at V and 0 bases at J, with 6 bases in the middle. Germline CDR1 and CDR2: SGHTA and FQGNSA. The CDR3 runs to 13 residues. CDR3 region: CASSSTVNTEAFF. CDR3 sequence (DNA): TGTGCCAGCAGCTCGACTGTGAACACTGAAGCTTTCTTT.

The J gene is TRBJ2-1, the V gene TRBV20-1, with D unclear. Germline V gives CDR1 DFQATT, CDR2 SNEGSKA (reference sequence). The CDR3 runs 10 residues. With 5 bases removed from V and 3 bases from J, the gap between germline ends came to 2 bases. The CDR3 here is CSAYYNEQFF. Written as DNA, the CDR3 is TGCAGTGCTTACTACAATGAGCAGTTCTTC.

The CDR3 here is CASSFLQGEGTQYF. The CDR3 region has the DNA TGTGCCAGCAGTTTTCTGCAGGGGGAGGGGACCCAGTACTTC. This chain uses TRBV27 with TRBJ2-5, with D possibly called TRBD1 or TRBD2 (7 bases each). Trimming took 3 bases from V and 7 from J, leaving 15 bases between them. Germline CDR1 MNHEY, CDR2 SMNVEV (reference sequence). The CDR3 contains 14 residues.

The chain combines TRBV6-5 with TRBJ2-3, with D hard to call. The CDR3 runs to 13 residues. Germline V CDR1 and CDR2: MNHEY, SVGAGI. V was pared by 0 bases and J by 9 bases, with 10 bases between. The CDR3: CASSYSRLGTQYF. The CDR3 DNA follows: TGTGCCAGCAGTTACTCGAGACTTGGCACGCAGTATTTT.

The chain uses TRBV28 and TRBJ1-5; TRBD1 is a possible D gene (5 bases). In germline, CDR1 is MDHEN, CDR2 SYDVKM. Trimming left V 6 bases short and J 6 bases short, with 15 bases between. The length of the CDR3 is 14 residues. The CDR3 region is CASSLPGMSQPQHF. CDR3 nucleotide sequence: TGTGCCAGCAGCCTACCAGGGATGAGTCAGCCCCAGCATTTT.

The J gene is TRBJ2-5, the V gene TRBV4-2; D gene uncertain. Germline loops: CDR1 LGHNA, CDR2 YNFKEQ. The CDR3 loop spans 13 amino acids. The V gene lost 0 bases and the J gene lost 0 bases, with 2 bases spanning the gap. The CDR3 loop reads CASSQDNQETQYF. CDR3 DNA sequence: TGTGCCAGCAGCCAAGATAACCAAGAGACCCAGTACTTC.

V and J are TRBV7-9 and TRBJ1-1; D gene unclear. CDR3 length: 13 residues. The V gene's germline CDR1 is SEHNR and CDR2 FQNEAQ (reference sequence). V was shortened by 5 bases and J by 2 bases, with 9 bases between the two germline ends. Here the CDR3 reads CASSPYFNTEAFF. The CDR3 DNA sequence: TGTGCCAGCAGCCCCTATTTCAACACTGAAGCTTTCTTT.

The chain uses TRBV6-2 or TRBV6-3 and TRBJ2-5, with D possibly matching TRBD1 (5 bases). The CDR3 extends over 14 amino acids. The germline V gene encodes CDR1 MNHEY and CDR2 SVGEGT. V lost 4 bases to trimming and J lost 2 bases, with 11 bases between them. The CDR3 protein is CASSWRQLQETQYF. Here the CDR3 DNA reads TGTGCCAGCAGTTGGCGACAGTTACAAGAGACCCAGTACTTC.

The chain recombines TRBV6-5 with TRBJ1-3; TRBD1 aligns across 7 bases. The germline V gene encodes CDR1 MNHEY and CDR2 SVGAGI. CDR3 length: 14 residues. Unmatched junction bases numbered 5, after V lost 6 bases and J lost 3 bases. The CDR3 reads CASSHTGDGNTIYF. The CDR3 DNA sequence: TGTGCCAGCAGCCACACAGGGGATGGAAACACCATATATTTT.

This rearrangement joins TRBV25-1 to TRBJ2-1, with D perhaps matching TRBD1 (5 bases). V shed 6 bases and J shed 0 bases, with 9 bases lying between them. Germline V lookup: CDR1 MGHDK, CDR2 SYGVNS. This CDR3 comprises 14 residues. This CDR3 is CASRGASSYNEQFF. CDR3 DNA sequence: TGTGCCAGCAGAGGGGCCAGCTCCTACAATGAGCAGTTCTTC.

The gene calls are TRBV19 and TRBJ1-2; the match to TRBD1 covers 12 bases. Germline V gene sequence: CDR1 LNHDA, CDR2 SQIVND (reference sequence). The junction had 13 bases not matched to a gene; V was cut back by 9 bases and J by 5 bases. The CDR3 spans 16 residues. CDR3 residues: CASRNTGTGGGYGYTF. The CDR3 DNA sequence: TGTGCCAGCCGTAATACCGGGACAGGGGGCGGGTATGGCTACACCTTC.

The chain recombines TRBV5-5 with TRBJ1-2, with TRBD1 matching 9 bases. With V trimmed by 3 bases and J by 4 bases, 4 bases remained unmatched. Germline CDR1 reads SGHKS; CDR2 reads YYEKEE (reference sequence). The CDR3 runs to 14 residues. The CDR3 protein is CASSWGTGFYGYTF. The CDR3 bases are TGTGCCAGCAGCTGGGGGACAGGGTTCTATGGCTACACCTTC.

The CDR3 DNA follows: TGTGCCAGCTCCTCAGCGGGAGAGACCCAGTACTTC. Encoded protein: CASSSAGETQYF. V and J are TRBV18 and TRBJ2-5, with D perhaps matching TRBD2 (6 bases). V lost 6 bases and J lost 4, with 9 bases in between. Germline-derived CDR1 and CDR2 are KGHSH and LQKENI. The CDR3 runs 12 residues.

This clone has a single count. The rearrangement uses TRBV7-7 and TRBJ1-2; 10 nucleotides align to TRBD1. V lost 3 bases to trimming and J lost 6 bases; unmatched junction nucleotides: 28. In germline, CDR1 is SSHAT, CDR2 FNYEAQ (reference sequence). The CDR3 contains 22 residues. The CDR3 here is CASSFIFLPALTGGEVMDGYTF. CDR3 DNA: TGTGCCAGCAGCTTTATCTTCCTCCCTGCTCTGACAGGGGGCGAGGTCATGGATGGCTACACCTTC.

This chain links TRBV5-6 with TRBJ1-5, with 8 bases fitting TRBD1. The V segment lost 2 bases and the J segment 6 bases; nucleotides outside the gene matches: 10. Germline CDR1 reads SGHDT; CDR2 reads YYEEEE. The CDR3 covers 16 residues. CDR3 amino acids: CASSFKDRARGQPQHF. DNA for the CDR3: TGTGCCAGCAGCTTTAAGGACAGGGCTCGGGGTCAGCCCCAGCATTTT.

The chain employs TRBV6-5 and TRBJ1-1; TRBD1 is a possible D gene (5 bases). Per the germline V gene, CDR1 is MNHEY and CDR2 is SVGAGI. V was clipped by 7 bases and J by 5 bases, with 20 bases between them. The CDR3 is made up of 15 amino acids. This CDR3 is CASTTPHAGRTEAFF. The DNA for the CDR3 is TGTGCCAGCACTACCCCACATGCGGGGCGGACTGAAGCTTTCTTT.

This clone showed up just once. The V call is TRBV19, the J call TRBJ2-5; 9 positions agree with TRBD2. The CDR3 runs to 14 residues. Losses at the gene ends were 9 bases for V and 5 bases for J; bases not matched to a gene: 10. From germline, CDR1 is LNHDA and CDR2 SQIVND (reference sequence). CDR3 bases: TGTGCCAGCAAGAAGGCGGGAGGGGTGGAGACCCAGTACTTC. This encodes CASKKAGGVETQYF.

The gene calls are TRBV5-4 and TRBJ2-3; 8 bases align to TRBD2. This CDR3 has 14 amino acids. Germline-derived CDR1 and CDR2 are SGHNT and YYREEE (reference sequence). The CDR3 sequence: CAQTPGGTTDTQYF. CDR3 sequence (DNA): TGTGCTCAGACCCCGGGGGGGACCACAGATACGCAGTATTTT.

V gene TRBV10-3 combines with J gene TRBJ2-7; 8 nucleotides agree with TRBD1. The ends lost 5 bases at V and 4 bases at J; junction bases unmatched: 7. The V gene's germline CDR1 is ENHRY and CDR2 SYGVKD. The CDR3 runs to 14 residues. CDR3 sequence (DNA): TGTGCCATCAGTTCAGGACAGGGTAGATACGAGCAGTACTTC. Residues: CAISSGQGRYEQYF.

The chain recombines TRBV7-9 with TRBJ2-7, with D unclear. V was trimmed by 5 bases and J by 5 bases, leaving 10 bases between them. Germline assignment: CDR1 SEHNR and CDR2 FQNEAQ (reference sequence). This CDR3 is 12 amino acids long. CDR3 sequence (DNA): TGTGCCAGCAGCCCGGCCCAAAACGAGCAGTACTTC. This encodes CASSPAQNEQYF.

CDR3 DNA: TGTGCCAGCAGCATACAGGGGCAAATCCACGAGCAGTACTTC. This sequence encodes CASSIQGQIHEQYF. The V and J genes are TRBV7-9 and TRBJ2-7; 7 nucleotides agree with TRBD1. J was trimmed by 5 bases and V by 5 bases; bases with no gene match: 9. Germline loops: CDR1 SEHNR, CDR2 FQNEAQ (reference sequence). The CDR3 spans 14 residues.

The V gene is TRBV7-9, the J gene TRBJ2-7; perhaps TRBD2 as D (5 bases). The V gene's germline CDR1 is SEHNR and CDR2 FQNEAQ (reference sequence). Trimming shortened V by 1 base and J by 0 bases, and 13 bases separated the two germline ends. The CDR3 consists of 16 residues. The CDR3 nucleotides are TGTGCCAGCAGCTTAGGAGGAATCGGACTCTCCTACGAGCAGTACTTC. Translated: CASSLGGIGLSYEQYF.

In its sample, this clone was seen once. The chain carries TRBV12-3 or TRBV12-4 and TRBJ2-7, with D perhaps matching TRBD2 (6 bases). V lost 7 bases, J lost 4 bases, and 14 bases lay in between. The length of the CDR3 is 13 residues. The CDR3 DNA follows: TGTGCCAGCACCGGGAGCGTCGTTTACGAGCAGTACTTC. Residues: CASTGSVVYEQYF.

This rearrangement joins TRBV29-1 to TRBJ2-1; possible D gene TRBD1, 5 bases. The CDR3 is 13 residues long. Trimming removed 7 bases from V and 1 base from J, with 11 bases in between. CDR1 is SQVTM, CDR2 ANQGSEA, per germline. CDR3 loop: CSAEGVSYNEQFF. The CDR3 DNA reads as TGCAGCGCCGAAGGGGTGTCCTACAATGAGCAGTTCTTC.

This clone was detected a few times. The chain combines TRBV5-8 with TRBJ2-1; 7 nucleotides align to TRBD1. With 0 bases clipped from V and 7 bases from J, the junction kept 7 bases outside the gene matches. Germline V gene data show CDR1 as SGHTS and CDR2 as YDEGEE. CDR3 length: 15 residues. The CDR3 is CASSLAQGFTNEQFF. The CDR3 nucleotides are TGTGCCAGCAGCTTGGCACAGGGGTTTACAAATGAGCAGTTCTTC.

The gene calls are TRBV20-1 and TRBJ1-1; D not certain. The CDR3 sequence is 11 residues long. Germline values: CDR1 DFQATT, CDR2 SNEGSKA (reference sequence). With 6 bases removed from V and 1 base from J, the gap between germline ends came to 6 bases. The CDR3 bases are TGCAGTGCAGCCGGGAACACTGAAGCTTTCTTT. As protein: CSAAGNTEAFF.

A single count supports this clone. This CDR3 reads CASSQGGRTTDTQYF. In nucleotides, the CDR3 is TGTGCCAGCAGCCAAGGTGGGAGGACCACAGATACGCAGTATTTT. The chain links TRBV3-1 (or the pseudogene TRBV3-2) to TRBJ2-3, with a possible D match to TRBD2 (6 bases). The CDR3 sequence is 15 residues long. V lost 1 base, J lost 2 bases, and 10 bases lay in between. Germline values: CDR1 LGHDT, CDR2 YNNKEL (reference sequence).